Below are 31 T cell receptor beta chains sequenced from a single sample in a study of T cell changes during pregnancy in multiple sclerosis. Profiled with immunoSEQ multiplex PCR; TCRdb holds only in-frame clones, not every one. The sample yields 100,000 or so clones, around 94% seen once. The material sequenced was peripheral blood, taken after pregnancy. These receptors were obtained from a female donor in good health, enrolled as a control in a pregnancy study.

J is TRBJ2-1 and V is TRBV27; tentative D call: TRBD1 (5 bases). The CDR3 consists of 13 residues. Per germline, CDR1 MNHEY and CDR2 SMNVEV (reference sequence). V dropped 5 bases and J dropped 0 bases, with 5 bases sitting between them. DNA of the CDR3: TGTGCCAGCAGTACAGGCTCCTACAATGAGCAGTTCTTC. Translation gives CASSTGSYNEQFF.

The CDR3 DNA is TGTGCCAGCAGTGACTTCAGTACAGATACGCAGTATTTT. Amino acid sequence: CASSDFSTDTQYF. V gene TRBV6-4 combines with J gene TRBJ2-3; D unclear. The CDR3 extends over 13 amino acids. V was shortened by 1 base and J by 3 bases, with 5 bases between the two germline ends. From germline, CDR1 is MRHNA and CDR2 SNTAGT.

The chain uses TRBV11-3 and TRBJ2-1; the match to TRBD2 covers 15 bases. CDR3 length: 16 residues. Trimming at V came to 5 bases and at J to 9 bases, leaving 8 bases not matched to a gene. Per germline, CDR1 SGHNT and CDR2 YENEEA. CDR3 loop: CASSARTSGREGEQFF. The CDR3 region has the DNA TGTGCCAGCAGCGCCAGGACTAGCGGGAGGGAGGGTGAGCAGTTCTTC.

The CDR3 region is CASSLGTVKTSTDTQYF. CDR3 DNA: TGCGCCAGCAGCTTGGGGACAGTGAAAACTAGCACAGATACGCAGTATTTT. The chain is built from TRBV5-1 and TRBJ2-3, with D tentatively TRBD1 (6 bases). The CDR3 runs 17 residues. Germline loops: CDR1 SGHRS, CDR2 YFSETQ. Trimming cost V 0 bases and J 0 bases, with 14 bases left between them.

The CDR3 bases are TGTGCCAGCAGCACTATAGCCCCTCCCTACAATGAGCAGTTCTTC. Translation: CASSTIAPPYNEQFF. This chain uses TRBV7-9 with TRBJ2-1; D not resolved. V gave up 5 bases and J gave up 2 bases, with 13 bases separating them. The CDR3 runs 15 residues. Germline CDR1 is SEHNR and CDR2 is FQNEAQ (reference sequence).

The V gene is TRBV5-1, the J gene TRBJ1-1; 7 bases are shared with TRBD1. Germline lookup yields CDR1 SGHRS and CDR2 YFSETQ. This CDR3 is 15 amino acids long. Germline trimming cut 0 bases from V and 2 bases from J; bases unmatched to any gene: 4. CDR3 residues: CASSLADRDNTEAFF. The DNA for the CDR3 is TGCGCCAGCAGCTTGGCCGACAGGGACAACACTGAAGCTTTCTTT.

This chain joins TRBV5-1 and TRBJ2-3; 11 bases align to TRBD2. The V gene's germline CDR1 is SGHRS and CDR2 YFSETQ. The V segment lost 3 bases and the J segment 3 bases; nucleotides outside the gene matches: 6. There are 16 residues in the CDR3. CDR3 coding DNA: TGCGCCAGCAGCTCGAGTGGGACTAGCGGTACAGATACGCAGTATTTT. It yields the protein CASSSSGTSGTDTQYF.

The J gene is TRBJ1-2, the V gene TRBV6-5; D is uncertain. The germline V gene encodes CDR1 MNHEY and CDR2 SVGAGI. The length of the CDR3 is 14 residues. The V end was cut by 5 bases, the J end by 8 bases, with 18 bases between. The CDR3 sequence is CASSPTRTIWGYTF. CDR3 bases: TGTGCCAGCAGTCCGACACGTACCATTTGGGGCTACACCTTC.

The gene calls are TRBV5-1 and TRBJ2-1; TRBD2 matches at 12 bases. The CDR3 contains 17 residues. Looked up from germline, CDR1 is SGHRS and CDR2 is YFSETQ. V shed 2 bases and J 4 bases; nucleotides not matched to a gene: 7. The CDR3: CASSLRGLAGDYNEQFF. CDR3 DNA: TGCGCCAGCAGCTTACGGGGACTAGCGGGTGATTACAATGAGCAGTTCTTC.

Worth noting for this clone: As the CDR3 is not closed by the conserved phenylalanine or tryptophan, this likely results from a read error. Because the CDR3's place on the DNA is in doubt, the DNA is left out and the CDR3 is given as listed by TCRdb. This chain joins TRBV28 and TRBJ2-7; TRBD2, as called in the table, went unchecked against the DNA. Germline loops: CDR1 MDHEN, CDR2 SYDVKM. The CDR3 is 10 amino acids long, termini counted. CDR3: CASIRTSGAL.

V is TRBV27 and J is TRBJ1-3; 7 nucleotides align to TRBD1. This CDR3 is built from 14 residues. The germline V gene encodes CDR1 MNHEY and CDR2 SMNVEV (reference sequence). After removal of 6 bases from V and 6 bases from J, the junction contained 8 bases not matched to a gene. The DNA for the CDR3 is TGTGCCAGCAGCGCGACAGGGTCGGAAAACACCATATATTTT. It specifies CASSATGSENTIYF.

V is TRBV5-1 and J is TRBJ1-5; tentatively, D is TRBD1 (6 bases). CDR1 is SGHRS and CDR2 is YFSETQ in the germline V gene. The V gene lost 5 bases and the J gene lost 6 bases, with 12 bases spanning the gap. This CDR3 region has 13 residues. CDR3 residues: CASSPQGLQPQHF. The CDR3 DNA is TGCGCCAGCAGTCCACAGGGTCTTCAGCCCCAGCATTTT. The variable domain in full, with the rest retrieved from reference TRBV5-1 and TRBJ1-5, is KAGVTQTPRYLIKTRGQQVTLSCSPISGHRSVSWYQQTPGQGLQFLFEYFSETQRNKGNFPGRFSGRQFSNSRSEMNVSTLELGDSALYLCASSPQGLQPQHFGDGTRLSIL.

The CDR3 DNA reads as TGCAGTGGGGACAAACAGTTCTTC. Its protein product is CSGDKQFF. The V and J genes are TRBV20-1 and TRBJ2-1; tentative D call: TRBD1 (6 bases). V lost 7 bases to trimming and J lost 13 bases, with 8 bases between them. In germline, CDR1 is DFQATT, CDR2 SNEGSKA (reference sequence). The CDR3 is 8 amino acids.

This chain joins TRBV30 and TRBJ2-1; a weak D match, TRBD2 (6 bases). The CDR3 has 15 residues. CDR1 and CDR2 (germline): GTSNPN, SVGIG (reference sequence). V was shortened by 0 bases and J by 3 bases, with 12 bases between the two germline ends. The CDR3 region is CAWSVRGRIYNEQFF. In nucleotides, the CDR3 is TGTGCCTGGAGTGTACGGGGGAGGATCTACAATGAGCAGTTCTTC. Combining the CDR3 with reference TRBV30 and TRBJ2-1 gives the whole variable domain SQTIHQWPATLVQPVGSPLSLECTVEGTSNPNLYWYRQAAGRGLQLLFYSVGIGQISSEVPQNLSASRPQDRQFILSSKKLLLSDSGFYLCAWSVRGRIYNEQFFGPGTRLTVL.

V and J are TRBV25-1 and TRBJ2-1, with TRBD2 as a possible D gene (6 bases). The CDR3 runs 16 residues. Between the trimmed V and J ends, which lost 2 bases and 0 bases, there was a span of 11 bases. Germline values: CDR1 MGHDK, CDR2 SYGVNS. The CDR3 nucleotides read TGTGCCAGCAGTGAAAGTGCGGGGAGCTCCTACAATGAGCAGTTCTTC. Protein sequence: CASSESAGSSYNEQFF.

V gene TRBV7-9 combines with J gene TRBJ2-6; D perhaps matches TRBD2 (5 bases). The CDR3 length is 17 residues. Trimming pared 5 bases from V and 2 bases from J, leaving 16 bases between. CDR1 SEHNR and CDR2 FQNEAQ come from the germline V gene (reference sequence). CDR3 coding DNA: TGTGCCAGCAGCCACCTAAGTCGGGGAGCTGGGGCCAACGTCCTGACTTTC. It codes for CASSHLSRGAGANVLTF.

V and J are TRBV4-1 and TRBJ2-7; a weak D match, TRBD2 (6 bases). This CDR3 has 11 amino acids. V was shortened by 2 bases and J by 9 bases, with 8 bases between the two germline ends. Germline V gene data show CDR1 as MGHRA and CDR2 as YSYEKL. The chain's CDR3 is CASSQLGGQYF. The CDR3 DNA sequence: TGCGCCAGCAGCCAATTGGGGGGGCAGTACTTC.

The chain combines TRBV10-1 with TRBJ1-1; TRBD1 might be the D (5 bases). Germline values: CDR1 WNHNN, CDR2 SYGVQD (reference sequence). Trimming took 7 bases from V and 1 from J, leaving 16 bases between them. This CDR3 spans 15 amino acids. CDR3 sequence: CASKGGGASNTEAFF. The CDR3 DNA sequence: TGCGCCAGCAAGGGTGGTGGGGCTTCGAACACTGAAGCTTTCTTT.

This chain links TRBV7-2 with TRBJ2-3; 8 nucleotides agree with TRBD2. V lost 2 bases, J lost 1 base, and 5 bases stayed unmatched. Germline values: CDR1 SGHTA, CDR2 FQGNSA. The CDR3 extends over 16 amino acids. Here the CDR3 reads CASSLSPGGGTDTQYF. The CDR3, as DNA: TGTGCCAGCAGCTTATCCCCGGGGGGGGGCACAGATACGCAGTATTTT.

Details on this clone: A read error may produce the germline difference seen at one junction end. The genes are TRBV4-1 and TRBJ2-3; 8 bases are shared with TRBD2. The CDR3 is 16 residues long. CDR1 is MGHRA and CDR2 is YSYEKL in the germline V gene. CDR3 in amino acids: CASSQVGRTSRDTQYF. The CDR3 DNA is TGCGCCAGCAGCCAAGTTGGGAGGACTAGCAGAGATACGCAGTATTTT.

The genes are TRBV9 and TRBJ2-2; D not resolved. The CDR3 length is 13 residues. Trimming shortened V by 4 bases and J by 3 bases, and 7 bases separated the two germline ends. The germline gives CDR1 SGDLS, CDR2 YYNGEE. CDR3 loop: CASSYFDTGELFF. The CDR3 DNA follows: TGTGCCAGCAGCTATTTCGACACCGGGGAGCTGTTTTTT.

V and J are TRBV28 and TRBJ1-5; D is perhaps TRBD1 (6 bases). Germline-derived CDR1 and CDR2 are MDHEN and SYDVKM. The CDR3 has 15 residues. V lost 5 bases, J lost 6 bases, and 17 bases lay in between. The DNA for the CDR3 is TGTGCCAGCAGTCTCACCCGGGGGGGCGGTCAGCCCCAGCATTTT. This encodes CASSLTRGGGQPQHF.

CDR3 DNA: TGCGCCAGCAGCTGGGGGGAACTGGGACTAGCGTCCAAGGGAGATACGCAGTATTTT. Translating it yields CASSWGELGLASKGDTQYF. The chain has TRBV5-1 and TRBJ2-3; 10 bases fit TRBD2. Germline CDR1 and CDR2: SGHRS and YFSETQ. The CDR3 has 19 residues. The V segment lost 3 bases and the J segment 5 bases; nucleotides outside the gene matches: 18.

CDR3 sequence (DNA): TGTGCCAGCAGCCCGGGCGGGAGGGCCCACAATGAGCAGTTCTTC. Encoded protein: CASSPGGRAHNEQFF. J is TRBJ2-1 and V is TRBV6-5, with TRBD2 matching 9 bases. The CDR3 has 15 residues. V was pared by 6 bases and J by 5 bases, with 8 bases of the junction left unmatched. The germline V gene encodes CDR1 MNHEY and CDR2 SVGAGI.

This clone was picked up many times. The V call is TRBV2, the J call TRBJ1-5; TRBD1 is a possible D gene (5 bases). Trimming pared 0 bases from V and 7 bases from J, leaving 25 bases between. CDR1 and CDR2 (germline): SNHLY, FYNNEI. CDR3 size: 19 residues. This chain's CDR3 is CASSEARRLGREVRQPQHF. The CDR3 DNA reads as TGTGCCAGCAGTGAAGCGAGGAGGTTGGGCAGGGAGGTGAGGCAGCCCCAGCATTTT.

The chain uses TRBV7-2 and TRBJ2-7; no reliable D call. The germline V gene encodes CDR1 SGHTA and CDR2 FQGNSA. The CDR3 spans 14 residues. V lost 2 bases to trimming and J lost 2 bases, with 10 bases between them. In DNA, the CDR3 is TGTGCCAGCAGCTTATGGAACGGAGCCTACGAGCAGTACTTC. Protein: CASSLWNGAYEQYF.

The V and J genes are TRBV28 and TRBJ2-7, with D perhaps matching TRBD2 (6 bases). Germline V CDR1 and CDR2: MDHEN, SYDVKM. CDR3 length: 19 amino acids. The V and J ends lost 4 bases and 0 bases respectively, with 25 bases between them. This CDR3 is CASSSPDQSDYPNSYEQYF. The CDR3 DNA is TGTGCCAGCAGTTCCCCGGACCAATCGGACTACCCAAACTCCTACGAGCAGTACTTC.

The rearrangement uses TRBV6-5 and TRBJ2-1, with 7 bases matching TRBD2. This CDR3 region has 13 residues. CDR1 and CDR2 from the germline V gene are MNHEY and SVGAGI. The V gene end was trimmed by 2 bases and the J gene end by 6 bases; junction bases not matched to a gene: 1. The CDR3 spells CASSYGRVNEQFF. In DNA form, the CDR3 reads TGTGCCAGCAGTTACGGGAGGGTCAATGAGCAGTTCTTC.

The genes are TRBV7-9 and TRBJ2-1; possibly TRBD2 for D (6 bases). Trimming stripped 3 bases from V and 5 bases from J, with 11 bases between. Germline lookup yields CDR1 SEHNR and CDR2 FQNEAQ (reference sequence). The CDR3 has 14 residues. In DNA, the CDR3 is TGTGCCAGCAGCTTCACGGGGGATCACAATGAGCAGTTCTTC. Translating it yields CASSFTGDHNEQFF.

This chain connects TRBV13 to TRBJ2-7; 7 nucleotides align to TRBD1. Germline V gene lookup returns CDR1 PRHDT and CDR2 FYEKMQ (reference sequence). J gave up 0 bases and V 5 bases, and 13 bases lay outside the gene matches. The CDR3 contains 17 residues. The CDR3 DNA reads TGTGCCAGCAGCCCCTCCGTCGGGACAGTCCTCTCCTACGAGCAGTACTTC. It yields the protein CASSPSVGTVLSYEQYF.

The genes are TRBV30 and TRBJ2-3; 8 nucleotides line up with TRBD1. The CDR3 totals 13 residues. Germline V gene lookup returns CDR1 GTSNPN and CDR2 SVGIG (reference sequence). Losses at the gene ends were 5 bases for V and 1 base for J; bases not matched to a gene: 2. The CDR3 DNA reads TGTGCCTGGGGACAGGGTGGCACAGATACGCAGTATTTT. Protein product: CAWGQGGTDTQYF.